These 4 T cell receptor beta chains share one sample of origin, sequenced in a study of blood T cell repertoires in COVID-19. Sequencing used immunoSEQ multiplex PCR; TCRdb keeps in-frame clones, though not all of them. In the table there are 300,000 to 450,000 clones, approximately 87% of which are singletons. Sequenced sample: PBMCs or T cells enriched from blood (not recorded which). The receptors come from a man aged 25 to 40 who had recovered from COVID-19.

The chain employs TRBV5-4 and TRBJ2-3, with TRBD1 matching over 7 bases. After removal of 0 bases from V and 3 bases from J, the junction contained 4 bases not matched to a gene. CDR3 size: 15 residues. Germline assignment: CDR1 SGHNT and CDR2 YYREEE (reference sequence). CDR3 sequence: CASSLDRGRTDTQYF. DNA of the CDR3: TGTGCCAGCAGCTTGGACAGGGGTAGAACAGATACGCAGTATTTT.

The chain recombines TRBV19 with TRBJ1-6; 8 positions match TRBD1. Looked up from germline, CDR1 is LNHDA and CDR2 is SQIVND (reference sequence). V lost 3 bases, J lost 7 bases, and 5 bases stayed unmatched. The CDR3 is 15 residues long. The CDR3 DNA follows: TGTGCCAGTAGTATCGGCGGGACAGGCAATTCACCCCTCCACTTT. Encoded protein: CASSIGGTGNSPLHF.

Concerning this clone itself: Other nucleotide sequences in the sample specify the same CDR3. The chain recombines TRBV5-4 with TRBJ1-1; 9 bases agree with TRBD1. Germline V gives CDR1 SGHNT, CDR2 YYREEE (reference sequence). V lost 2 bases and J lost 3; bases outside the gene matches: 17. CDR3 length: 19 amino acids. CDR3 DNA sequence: TGTGCCAGCAGCTTAGATGGGACAGGGAAAGTCGGTGGGGACACTGAAGCTTTCTTT. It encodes CASSLDGTGKVGGDTEAFF.

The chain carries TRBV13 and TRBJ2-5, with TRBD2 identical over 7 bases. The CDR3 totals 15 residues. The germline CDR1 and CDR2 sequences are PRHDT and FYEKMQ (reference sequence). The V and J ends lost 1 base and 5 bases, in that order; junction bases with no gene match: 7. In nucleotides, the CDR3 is TGTGCCAGCAGCTTAGTAGGGAGGGTTGGGGAGACCCAGTACTTC. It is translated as CASSLVGRVGETQYF.